This T cell receptor (beta chain) came from a study of T cell changes during pregnancy in multiple sclerosis. The protocol was immunoSEQ multiplex PCR, while the TCRdb copy is restricted to in-frame clones and leaves out a portion. The table lists about 32,000 clones, around 92% of them singletons. Trimming took 5 bases from V and 5 from J; bases not matched to a gene: 5. This CDR3 has 14 residues. Germline CDR1 SGHTA, CDR2 FQGTGA. The source of this sequence is a female donor in good health, enrolled as a control in a pregnancy study. The gene calls are TRBV7-3 and TRBJ2-1, with TRBD2 matching 8 bases. The sample consisted of CD8+ T cells from peripheral blood mononuclear cells, taken in the second trimester of pregnancy. This CDR3 is CASSRGGPNNEQFF. The CDR3 DNA sequence: TGTGCCAGCAGCCGCGGGGGGCCTAACAATGAGCAGTTCTTC.